Shown below are 16 T cell receptor beta chains from a single sample sequenced in a study of blood T cell repertoires in COVID-19. The method was immunoSEQ multiplex PCR; TCRdb's version includes in-frame clones alone and lacks a portion of them. The sample shows 150,000 or so clones, 75% to 90% of them seen only once. The sequencing input was PBMCs or T cells enriched from blood (not recorded which). The receptors originated from a woman aged 50 to 65 who had recovered from COVID-19.

This chain links TRBV12-3 or TRBV12-4 with TRBJ2-5; the D gene is possibly TRBD1 (5 bases). Trimming left V 5 bases short and J 6 bases short, with 13 bases between. CDR3 size: 13 residues. CDR3 in amino acids: CASSLWGSQTQYF. In DNA, the CDR3 is TGTGCCAGCAGTCTGTGGGGCTCGCAGACCCAGTACTTC.

This chain joins TRBV28 and TRBJ2-5; TRBD1 aligns across 10 bases. The trim removed 5 bases at V and 2 bases at J, leaving 8 bases unmatched. Germline CDR1 is MDHEN and CDR2 is SYDVKM. The length of the CDR3 is 16 residues. CDR3 region: CASSNGQGVGQETQYF. In DNA, the CDR3 is TGTGCCAGCAGTAATGGACAGGGGGTAGGGCAAGAGACCCAGTACTTC.

This clone was observed a handful of times. Other DNA sequences in this sample translate to the same CDR3. The gene calls are TRBV30 and TRBJ1-5; D gene uncertain. Trimming stripped 5 bases from V and 0 bases from J, with 8 bases between. Germline lookup yields CDR1 GTSNPN and CDR2 SVGIG (reference sequence). The CDR3 totals 13 residues. The CDR3 loop is CAWSRFSNQPQHF. In DNA form, the CDR3 reads TGTGCCTGGTCCAGGTTTAGCAATCAGCCCCAGCATTTT.

The rearrangement uses TRBV7-3 and TRBJ1-1, with a possible D match to TRBD1 (6 bases). Trimming pared 3 bases from V and 0 bases from J, leaving 14 bases between. The CDR3 runs to 16 residues. Germline CDR1 and CDR2: SGHTA and FQGTGA. CDR3 sequence: CASSLASGAMNTEAFF. The CDR3 coding sequence is TGTGCCAGCAGCTTGGCTTCAGGGGCCATGAACACTGAAGCTTTCTTT.

The sample holds one count of this clone. V usage is TRBV5-4 and J usage is TRBJ1-1; D is unresolved. Germline assignment: CDR1 SGHNT and CDR2 YYREEE (reference sequence). The CDR3 has 15 amino acids. V gave up 2 bases and J gave up 0 bases, with 11 bases separating them. The CDR3 DNA sequence: TGTGCCAGCAGCTTACCCGGGAGGATGAACACTGAAGCTTTCTTT. Amino acids: CASSLPGRMNTEAFF.

This clone was seen a handful of times. V is TRBV3-1 (or the pseudogene TRBV3-2) and J is TRBJ1-2, with D unclear. CDR1 is LGHDT and CDR2 is YNNKEL in the germline V gene (reference sequence). The ends were cut back, 2 bases at V and 2 bases at J, with 9 bases in the middle. This CDR3 is 14 amino acids long. The CDR3 DNA sequence: TGTGCCAGCAGCCAATTTGACGGGAACTATGGCTACACCTTC. Its translation is CASSQFDGNYGYTF.

The CDR3 region has the DNA TGCGCCAGCAGCCTGGGTCAGGCTTTCTACAATGAGCAGTTCTTC. Protein sequence: CASSLGQAFYNEQFF. This rearrangement joins TRBV5-1 to TRBJ2-1; D unclear. CDR1 and CDR2 (germline): SGHRS, YFSETQ. This CDR3 has 15 residues. The V and J ends lost 4 bases and 3 bases respectively, with 14 bases between them. The complete variable domain, with remaining parts taken from reference TRBV5-1 and TRBJ2-1, reads KAGVTQTPRYLIKTRGQQVTLSCSPISGHRSVSWYQQTPGQGLQFLFEYFSETQRNKGNFPGRFSGRQFSNSRSEMNVSTLELGDSALYLCASSLGQAFYNEQFFGPGTRLTVL.

CDR3 loop: CASSLAPRRDRHYEQYV. The CDR3 nucleotides are TGTGCCAGCAGTTTGGCCCCCCGTCGGGACAGGCACTACGAGCAGTACGTC. J is TRBJ2-7 and V is TRBV27, with TRBD1 matching 8 bases. The germline CDR1 and CDR2 sequences are MNHEY and SMNVEV (reference sequence). This CDR3 has 17 amino acids. V was clipped by 3 bases and J by 3 bases; unmatched bases: 13.

In nucleotides, the CDR3 is TGCGCCAGCAGGGGACAGCTAAACACTGAAGCTTTCTTT. Amino acids: CASRGQLNTEAFF. The genes are TRBV10-1 and TRBJ1-1, with 7 bases matching TRBD1. CDR3 size: 13 residues. Germline-derived CDR1 and CDR2 are WNHNN and SYGVQD (reference sequence). The V and J ends lost 6 bases and 2 bases, in that order; junction bases with no gene match: 3.

The chain links TRBV11-1 to TRBJ1-3; D is uncertain. The V gene's germline CDR1 is SGHAT and CDR2 FQDESV (reference sequence). V lost 3 bases, J lost 0 bases, and 3 bases lay in between. The CDR3 contains 13 residues. The CDR3 reads CASSFSSGNTIYF. The CDR3 DNA is TGTGCCAGCAGCTTCAGCTCTGGAAACACCATATATTTT.

This clone appeared a few times. This chain connects TRBV15 to TRBJ2-3; 8 bases fit TRBD2. Germline values: CDR1 LNHNV, CDR2 YYDKDF (reference sequence). Trimming at V came to 4 bases and at J to 2 bases, leaving 2 bases not matched to a gene. This CDR3 has 14 residues. The CDR3 DNA follows: TGTGCCACCAGCACGGGGGGGGACACAGATACGCAGTATTTT. It encodes CATSTGGDTDTQYF.

In its sample, this clone was seen once. The chain links TRBV27 to TRBJ2-2; D ambiguous. This CDR3 contains 13 residues. The germline CDR1 and CDR2 sequences are MNHEY and SMNVEV (reference sequence). The V end was cut by 5 bases, the J end by 2 bases, with 6 bases between. The CDR3 sequence: CASSQTNTGELFF. The CDR3 nucleotides are TGTGCCAGCAGTCAGACTAACACCGGGGAGCTGTTTTTT.

The gene calls are TRBV4-3 and TRBJ1-1, with TRBD1 identical over 8 bases. The CDR3 runs to 17 residues. Looked up from germline, CDR1 is LGHNA and CDR2 is YSLEER. V lost 4 bases, J lost 1 base, and 11 bases stayed unmatched. The CDR3 sequence is CASSLVTGGRANTEAFF. In DNA form, the CDR3 reads TGCGCCAGCAGCCTAGTAACAGGGGGGAGGGCGAACACTGAAGCTTTCTTT.

The chain couples TRBV5-1 to TRBJ1-2, with a possible D match to TRBD1 (6 bases). Trimming cost V 0 bases and J 4 bases, with 16 bases left between them. Germline V CDR1 and CDR2: SGHRS, YFSETQ. This CDR3 comprises 16 residues. The CDR3 here is CASSLALTGNVYGYTF. CDR3 DNA: TGCGCCAGCAGCTTGGCACTAACAGGGAACGTCTATGGCTACACCTTC.

V gene TRBV7-8 combines with J gene TRBJ2-7; TRBD1 might be the D (5 bases). CDR1 and CDR2 from the germline V gene are SGHVS and FQNEAQ. The CDR3 runs to 14 residues. V shed 5 bases and J shed 3 bases, with 14 bases lying between them. CDR3 amino acids: CASSQNRQSYEQYV. CDR3 in DNA: TGTGCCAGCAGCCAGAATAGACAGAGCTACGAGCAGTACGTC.

The rearrangement links TRBV27 to TRBJ1-5; TRBD1 agrees at 7 bases. This CDR3 spans 14 amino acids. Germline V lookup: CDR1 MNHEY, CDR2 SMNVEV (reference sequence). J lost 10 bases, V lost 3 bases, and 9 bases had no gene match. In DNA, the CDR3 is TGTGCCAGCAGTTTTGGGACAGCAAGGGAACCCCAGCATTTT. It codes for CASSFGTAREPQHF.